This T cell receptor (beta chain) was recorded in a study of blood T cell repertoires in COVID-19 (TCRdb year 2020). In the study overall: The collaborator samples originated in the United States, Italy and Spain and spanned the acute and convalescent phases of COVID-19. The prospective study material was composed of cDNA or gDNA derived from T cells, B-cell-depleted T cells, or PBMCs. Deeply sampled blood TCRbeta repertoires from subjects exposed to, actively infected with, or recovered from COVID-19 were included in the dataset. The repertoires were released in a freely available public database meant as a resource for research on the immune response to SARS-CoV-2. Samples came from the ongoing ImmuneRACE study (first 160 participants) plus 1,254 subjects from 6 global collaborators. Nearly every sample came with metadata listing a de-identified subject ID, COVID-19 status, age in years and sex. HLA class I and class II types, where available, came from metadata supplied by the sample provider rather than from assay-based typing. Points the paper makes about the study in general: The quantity of clinical and demographic metadata differed by source and by participant and was supplied without curation.

The immunoSEQ Assay, a bias-controlled multiplex PCR, was used to amplify TCRbeta CDR3 regions from genomic DNA. In the source study's methods: The number of nucleated cells in each sample was estimated by amplification of reference gene primers within the assay. To quantify the absolute abundance of each unique TCRbeta CDR3 rearrangement, sequence reads were collapsed and filtered. For each sample, productive Simpson clonality was calculated as the square root of Simpson's diversity index over productive rearrangements. In its TCRdb copy, this immuneACCESS table keeps in-frame sequences only and misses some clones. Where compared with another copy, unresolved V genes explain less than half of these, and the others have no known cause. V, J and clone size reflect that table, while D and trimming were determined from the DNA. The sample yields 75,000 to 100,000 clones; 81% were counted once. Clones ranked in the top ten supply about 4.3% of the sample.

Collaborating institutions collected whole blood in K2EDTA tubes following their own protocols. For TCRbeta analysis, collaborators shipped samples as frozen whole blood, isolated PBMCs, or DNA extracted from either of those sample types. V ends up 3 bases short and J 5 bases short, with an unmatched junction base count of 13. CDR1 is given as SGHAT and CDR2 as FQNNGV, both from the germline V gene. The CDR3 spans 19 residues, from the cysteine through the phenylalanine. Of all the DNA, just the CDR3 is kept, 57 bases in frame from base 1. This clone was seen a single time. This clone's antigen is unknown. Base qualities are missing; no much larger clone stands one base away.

Sequenced sample: peripheral blood. The chain employs TRBV11-2 and TRBJ2-5; TRBD2 fits 15 bases in the junction. The receptor comes from a man aged 55 to 70 with acute or convalescent COVID-19. The nucleotides read TGTGCCAGCAGCTTGTGGACTAGCGGGGGGGGCACACCGTCCGAGACCCAGTACTTC. Translated, this is CASSLWTSGGGTPSETQYF.